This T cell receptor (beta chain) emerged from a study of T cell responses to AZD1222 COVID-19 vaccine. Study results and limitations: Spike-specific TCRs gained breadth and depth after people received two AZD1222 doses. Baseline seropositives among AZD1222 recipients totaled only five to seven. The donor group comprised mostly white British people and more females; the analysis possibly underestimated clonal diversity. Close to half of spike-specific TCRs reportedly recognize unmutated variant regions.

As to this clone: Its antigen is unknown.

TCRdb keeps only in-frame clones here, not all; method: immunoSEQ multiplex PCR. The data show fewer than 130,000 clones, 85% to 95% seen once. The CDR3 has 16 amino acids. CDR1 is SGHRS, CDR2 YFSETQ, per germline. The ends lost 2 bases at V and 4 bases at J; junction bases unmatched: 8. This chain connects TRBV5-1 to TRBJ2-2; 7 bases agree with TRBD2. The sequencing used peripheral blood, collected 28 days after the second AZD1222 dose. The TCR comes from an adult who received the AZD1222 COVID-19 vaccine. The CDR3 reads CASSFTRLAGTGELFF. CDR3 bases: TGCGCCAGCAGCTTTACTAGACTAGCCGGCACCGGGGAGCTGTTTTTT.